The source of this T cell receptor (beta chain) is a study of T cell repertoires in cytomegalovirus infection. Across the whole study: Evidence of both CMV infection and a matching HLA type came from public TCR beta signatures.

TCRdb used MiXCR to reprocess the reads, holding one entry per CDR3 protein. The sample has about 900,000 distinct CDR3 sequences; around 30% are singletons. With respect to this clonotype: Antigen unknown.

In germline, CDR1 is MGHRA, CDR2 YSYEKL. With 4 bases removed from V and 2 bases from J, the gap between germline ends came to 12 bases. This CDR3 has 15 residues. This clonotype was obtained from a human donor in good health (CMV status not recorded). Some clones in this sample may be carry-over from other donors' samples. The specimen comprised cultured CD8+ T cells from PBMCs, sampled from culture after CMV antigen stimulation. V and J are TRBV4-1 and TRBJ1-3; D gene ambiguous. The CDR3 sequence is CASSPGEWAGNTIYF. The CDR3 DNA follows: TGCGCCAGCAGCCCCGGGGAATGGGCTGGAAACACCATATATTTT.